This entry lists 32 T cell receptor beta chains sequenced from one sample in a study of blood T cell repertoires in COVID-19. Only in-frame clones appear in the TCRdb table, and some are missing; sequencing was by immunoSEQ multiplex PCR. The sample lists roughly 30,000 clones, approximately 86% seen once, with under 8% in the top ten. Input material: peripheral blood. Receptors were obtained from a man between 60 and 70 years old with COVID-19, enrolled during active disease.

The chain has TRBV6-5 and TRBJ2-7, with 7 bases identical to TRBD2. The CDR3 totals 16 residues. Trimming cost V 2 bases and J 5 bases; bases outside gene matches: 12. Germline V gene data show CDR1 as MNHEY and CDR2 as SVGAGI. CDR3 loop: CASSYDTRGSSHEQYF. The CDR3 DNA reads TGTGCCAGCAGTTACGACACCCGCGGGAGTAGCCACGAGCAGTACTTC.

This clone was detected once. This chain links TRBV7-2 with TRBJ2-7; D gene unclear. Trimming removed 3 bases at V and 4 bases at J, with 10 bases between. From germline, CDR1 is SGHTA and CDR2 FQGNSA. The CDR3 has 13 amino acids. The CDR3 is CASSLNFRYEQYF. Here the CDR3 DNA reads TGTGCCAGCAGCTTGAACTTTCGGTACGAGCAGTACTTC. Together with reference TRBV7-2 and TRBJ2-7, the CDR3 gives the full variable domain: GAGVSQSPSNKVTEKGKDVELRCDPISGHTALYWYRQSLGQGLEFLIYFQGNSAPDKSGLPSDRFSAERTGGSVSTLTIQRTQQEDSAVYLCASSLNFRYEQYFGPGTRLTVT.

The chain couples TRBV7-9 to TRBJ1-1, with 8 bases identical to TRBD1. The CDR3 length is 17 residues. The ends lost 1 base at V and 5 bases at J; junction bases unmatched: 12. Germline loops: CDR1 SEHNR, CDR2 FQNEAQ (reference sequence). The CDR3 DNA follows: TGTGCCAGCAGCTTAGGCGCAGGGGGCTCTTTATCGACTGAAGCTTTCTTT. Amino acid sequence: CASSLGAGGSLSTEAFF. The variable domain in full, completed from reference TRBV7-9 and TRBJ1-1, reads DTGVSQNPRHKITKRGQNVTFRCDPISEHNRLYWYRQTLGQGPEFLTYFQNEAQLEKSRLLSDRFSAERPKGSFSTLEIQRTEQGDSAMYLCASSLGAGGSLSTEAFFGQGTRLTVV.

This clone appeared a few times. The J gene is TRBJ2-7, the V gene TRBV3-1 (or the pseudogene TRBV3-2); 7 nucleotides agree with TRBD2. This CDR3 is built from 14 residues. Germline V gene lookup returns CDR1 LGHDT and CDR2 YNNKEL (reference sequence). V was pared by 4 bases and J by 2 bases, with 5 bases of the junction left unmatched. In DNA form, the CDR3 reads TGTGCCAGCAGCCTCTCTAGCGGAACCTACGAGCAGTACTTC. This codes for CASSLSSGTYEQYF.

V is TRBV5-6 and J is TRBJ2-2; possibly TRBD2 for D (5 bases). The CDR3 is 16 amino acids. Germline V gene sequence: CDR1 SGHDT, CDR2 YYEEEE. With 6 bases removed from V and 1 base from J, the gap between germline ends came to 16 bases. The CDR3 protein is CASTNLLGMNTGELFF. CDR3 nucleotides: TGTGCCAGCACCAACTTGCTCGGGATGAACACCGGGGAGCTGTTTTTT.

V gene TRBV27 combines with J gene TRBJ1-6, with D possibly being TRBD1 (5 bases). CDR1 and CDR2 (germline): MNHEY, SMNVEV (reference sequence). This CDR3 contains 16 residues. Trimming took 3 bases from V and 6 from J, leaving 15 bases between them. Here the CDR3 DNA reads TGTGCCAGCAGTTTTGGTAGACAGTCAACTAATTCACCCCTCCACTTT. It translates to CASSFGRQSTNSPLHF.

The V call is TRBV28, the J call TRBJ1-5; D is possibly TRBD1 (5 bases). Trimming removed 4 bases at V and 6 bases at J, with 13 bases between. The CDR3 has 14 amino acids. Germline V gene sequence: CDR1 MDHEN, CDR2 SYDVKM. CDR3 amino acids: CASSSAGGLQPQHF. CDR3 DNA sequence: TGTGCCAGCAGTTCGGCCGGGGGACTTCAGCCCCAGCATTTT.

The chain combines TRBV11-2 with TRBJ2-7; 7 bases agree with TRBD1. The CDR3 extends over 13 amino acids. CDR1 and CDR2 (germline): SGHAT, FQNNGV. J gave up 7 bases and V 1 base, and 4 bases lay outside the gene matches. CDR3 residues: CASSLGQGTEQYF. The CDR3 nucleotides are TGTGCCAGCAGCTTAGGACAGGGCACTGAGCAGTACTTC.

This chain uses TRBV7-9 with TRBJ1-2; D uncertain. The ends were cut back, 1 base at V and 7 bases at J, with 16 bases in the middle. CDR1 is SEHNR and CDR2 is FQNEAQ in the germline V gene (reference sequence). The CDR3 sequence is 15 residues long. CDR3 in DNA: TGTGCCAGCAGCTTAGAGGCGACGAGGGCCGGTGGCTACACCTTC. Protein: CASSLEATRAGGYTF.

This chain connects TRBV9 to TRBJ2-1; the D gene is possibly TRBD2 (7 bases). Germline V gene data show CDR1 as SGDLS and CDR2 as YYNGEE. This CDR3 has 15 amino acids. Trimming cost V 2 bases and J 7 bases, with 16 bases left between them. CDR3 sequence: CASSVLGGGGNEQFF. CDR3 nucleotide sequence: TGTGCCAGCAGCGTCCTAGGGGGAGGGGGGAATGAGCAGTTCTTC.

V usage is TRBV7-8 and J usage is TRBJ2-3, with 12 bases identical to TRBD2. In germline, CDR1 is SGHVS, CDR2 FQNEAQ. V dropped 1 base and J dropped 0; count of bases not matched to a gene: 5. The CDR3 has 18 residues. The CDR3 here is CASSLGLAGVVSTDTQYF. The CDR3 DNA follows: TGTGCCAGCAGCTTAGGACTAGCGGGAGTTGTGAGCACAGATACGCAGTATTTT.

V gene TRBV11-1 combines with J gene TRBJ2-6; D gene uncertain. From germline, CDR1 is SGHAT and CDR2 FQDESV (reference sequence). Between the trimmed V and J ends, which lost 3 bases and 5 bases, there was a span of 8 bases. This CDR3 is built from 14 residues. Here the CDR3 reads CASSFTSRANVLTF. In DNA form, the CDR3 reads TGTGCCAGCAGCTTTACTTCTAGGGCCAACGTCCTGACTTTC.

The J gene is TRBJ2-5, the V gene TRBV5-4; 7 nucleotides align to TRBD2. Per the germline V gene, CDR1 is SGHNT and CDR2 is YYREEE (reference sequence). V shed 1 base and J 3 bases; nucleotides not matched to a gene: 3. The CDR3 consists of 14 residues. CDR3 DNA sequence: TGTGCCAGCAGCTTGTTGGGAGGGAAAGAGACCCAGTACTTC. Translation: CASSLLGGKETQYF. Filled out from reference TRBV5-4 and TRBJ2-5, the complete variable domain reads ETGVTQSPTHLIKTRGQQVTLRCSSQSGHNTVSWYQQALGQGPQFIFQYYREEENGRGNFPPRFSGLQFPNYSSELNVNALELDDSALYLCASSLLGGKETQYFGPGTRLLVL.

This clone qualifies as medium-sized. The chain uses TRBV12-5 and TRBJ2-7, with 9 bases identical to TRBD1. The CDR3 runs 19 residues. Trimming cost V 0 bases and J 2 bases; bases outside gene matches: 14. Germline CDR1 is LGHNT and CDR2 is FRNRAP. CDR3 nucleotides: TGTGCTAGTGGTTTGGTATATCTAGTGGTGGGACAGGGACCCTACGAGCAGTACTTC. This encodes CASGLVYLVVGQGPYEQYF.

The rearrangement links TRBV7-8 to TRBJ2-1, with a tentative D call TRBD2 (6 bases). V gave up 4 bases and J gave up 4 bases, with 20 bases separating them. CDR3 length: 17 amino acids. The germline gives CDR1 SGHVS, CDR2 FQNEAQ. CDR3 loop: CASSYLNRDFSYNEQFF. The CDR3 nucleotides read TGTGCCAGCAGCTACCTAAACCGGGACTTCTCTTACAATGAGCAGTTCTTC.

The chain combines TRBV25-1 with TRBJ2-7; a weak D match, TRBD1 (5 bases). The V end lost 6 bases, the J end lost 2 bases, and 8 bases lay between the germline ends. The CDR3 is made up of 12 amino acids. CDR1 is MGHDK and CDR2 is SYGVNS in the germline V gene. In DNA, the CDR3 is TGTGCCAGCAGGGACACCACCTACGAGCAGTACTTC. Its protein is CASRDTTYEQYF.

The rearrangement uses TRBV28 and TRBJ1-5; 11 bases line up with TRBD1. Trimming removed 5 bases from V and 6 bases from J; junction bases left unmatched: 6. The CDR3 is 15 amino acids. The germline CDR1 and CDR2 sequences are MDHEN and SYDVKM. The CDR3 DNA sequence: TGTGCCAGCAGTCCGGGGACAGGGGGACGTCAGCCCCAGCATTTT. This codes for CASSPGTGGRQPQHF.

V gene TRBV3-1 (or the pseudogene TRBV3-2) combines with J gene TRBJ2-3; 7 bases are a match to TRBD1. The CDR3 sequence is 15 residues long. V was pared by 7 bases and J by 0 bases, with 7 bases of the junction left unmatched. The germline CDR1 and CDR2 sequences are LGHDT and YNNKEL (reference sequence). The CDR3 spells CASTRGDSSTDTQYF. The CDR3 DNA follows: TGTGCCAGCACCAGAGGGGACAGCAGCACAGATACGCAGTATTTT.

The CDR3 protein is CASLNRAHNYGYTF. CDR3 in DNA: TGTGCCAGTCTGAACAGGGCCCATAACTATGGCTACACCTTC. The chain carries TRBV28 and TRBJ1-2; a possible D gene is TRBD1 (6 bases). Between the trimmed V and J ends, which lost 9 bases and 1 base, there was a span of 15 bases. Germline-derived CDR1 and CDR2 are MDHEN and SYDVKM. The CDR3 has 14 amino acids.

This chain links TRBV5-6 with TRBJ2-5, with D perhaps TRBD1 (6 bases). The CDR3 has 16 residues. Trimming shortened V by 1 base and J by 0 bases, and 13 bases separated the two germline ends. Germline assignment: CDR1 SGHDT and CDR2 YYEEEE. CDR3 DNA: TGTGCCAGCAGCTTGCGGACAGAAACGTACCAAGAGACCCAGTACTTC. Encoded protein: CASSLRTETYQETQYF.

This clone has a handful of counts. The rearrangement joins TRBV4-1 to TRBJ2-7; possible D gene TRBD2, 5 bases. Trimming pared 1 base from V and 3 bases from J, leaving 13 bases between. The length of the CDR3 is 15 residues. Germline V lookup: CDR1 MGHRA, CDR2 YSYEKL. The CDR3 sequence is CASSQGAGELYEQYF. In DNA form, the CDR3 reads TGCGCCAGCAGCCAAGGGGCTGGGGAGCTCTACGAGCAGTACTTC.

This chain joins TRBV6-5 and TRBJ2-7; 8 positions match TRBD1. Looked up from germline, CDR1 is MNHEY and CDR2 is SVGAGI. Trimming at V came to 6 bases and at J to 4 bases, leaving 11 bases not matched to a gene. The CDR3 runs to 15 residues. CDR3 DNA sequence: TGTGCCAGCAGGGTCCTCGGACAGGGCTTTTACGAGCAGTACTTC. Encoded protein: CASRVLGQGFYEQYF.

The J gene is TRBJ2-1, the V gene TRBV30; the D gene is possibly TRBD2 (6 bases). The V gene lost 7 bases and the J gene lost 6 bases, with 19 bases spanning the gap. The CDR3 covers 14 residues. Per germline, CDR1 GTSNPN and CDR2 SVGIG (reference sequence). The CDR3 here is CASTLEGSANEQFF. CDR3 DNA: TGTGCCTCAACTCTGGAGGGGAGTGCCAATGAGCAGTTCTTC.

This clone has just one count. This sequence joins TRBV28 and TRBJ2-6, with TRBD1 as a possible D gene (6 bases). V lost 5 bases and J 1 base, leaving 21 bases between the germline ends. The CDR3 consists of 19 residues. Germline assignment: CDR1 MDHEN and CDR2 SYDVKM. CDR3 residues: CASSGTFGYVPSGANVLTF. DNA of the CDR3: TGTGCCAGCAGTGGGACATTCGGCTATGTACCATCTGGGGCCAACGTCCTGACTTTC.

CDR3 DNA: TGTGCCAGCAGTGCAATACAGGGGACAAAGTACTTC. Residues: CASSAIQGTKYF. V is TRBV2 and J is TRBJ2-7, with TRBD1 matching 7 bases. The ends lost 4 bases at V and 11 bases at J; junction bases unmatched: 8. From germline, CDR1 is SNHLY and CDR2 FYNNEI. The CDR3 runs 12 residues.

The chain uses TRBV7-9 and TRBJ2-7; the D gene is possibly TRBD1 (5 bases). V lost 3 bases, J lost 2 bases, and 11 bases lay in between. The CDR3 runs 14 residues. From germline, CDR1 is SEHNR and CDR2 FQNEAQ (reference sequence). The CDR3 here is CASSLPGNPYEQYF. In DNA form, the CDR3 reads TGTGCCAGCAGCTTGCCAGGGAATCCCTACGAGCAGTACTTC.

This clone has a handful of counts. The chain joins TRBV28 to TRBJ1-5; TRBD1 is a possible D gene (5 bases). The CDR3 covers 14 residues. Germline values: CDR1 MDHEN, CDR2 SYDVKM. V was clipped by 6 bases and J by 5 bases, with 14 bases between them. In DNA, the CDR3 is TGTGCCAGCAGAAATGGGGGGACCCATCAGCCCCAGCATTTT. Its translation is CASRNGGTHQPQHF.

This chain joins TRBV5-1 and TRBJ1-1; D might be TRBD1 (6 bases). The CDR3 spans 13 residues. The germline V gene has CDR1 SGHRS and CDR2 YFSETQ. Trimming took off 3 bases at V and 4 bases at J, with 10 bases between the two ends. CDR3 amino acids: CASSYTGPTEAFF. For the CDR3, the DNA is TGCGCCAGCAGCTACACAGGGCCCACTGAAGCTTTCTTT. The complete variable domain, with remaining parts taken from reference TRBV5-1 and TRBJ1-1, reads KAGVTQTPRYLIKTRGQQVTLSCSPISGHRSVSWYQQTPGQGLQFLFEYFSETQRNKGNFPGRFSGRQFSNSRSEMNVSTLELGDSALYLCASSYTGPTEAFFGQGTRLTVV.

The rearrangement uses TRBV11-2 and TRBJ2-7, with TRBD1 matching over 7 bases. The germline gives CDR1 SGHAT, CDR2 FQNNGV. V shed 3 bases and J 0 bases; nucleotides not matched to a gene: 2. The CDR3 sequence is 14 residues long. The CDR3 loop is CASSLDRRSYEQYF. The CDR3 DNA follows: TGTGCCAGCAGCTTGGACAGGCGCTCCTACGAGCAGTACTTC.

V gene TRBV28 combines with J gene TRBJ2-2; a weak D match, TRBD1 (6 bases). CDR1 and CDR2 (germline): MDHEN, SYDVKM. Trimming stripped 10 bases from V and 6 bases from J, with 15 bases between. The CDR3 sequence is 13 residues long. CDR3 loop: CATRQDLAGELFF. For the CDR3, the DNA is TGTGCCACCCGACAGGACCTCGCCGGGGAGCTGTTTTTT.

This clone was observed once. V and J are TRBV3-1 (or the pseudogene TRBV3-2) and TRBJ2-7, with 8 nucleotides matching TRBD1. With V trimmed by 0 bases and J by 5 bases, 9 bases remained unmatched. Germline V gene sequence: CDR1 LGHDT, CDR2 YNNKEL (reference sequence). This CDR3 is 16 amino acids long. CDR3 sequence: CASSQDFGQGHHEQYF. In DNA form, the CDR3 reads TGTGCCAGCAGCCAAGATTTTGGACAGGGCCACCACGAGCAGTACTTC.

V usage is TRBV19 and J usage is TRBJ2-2, with D possibly matching TRBD1 (5 bases). Looked up from germline, CDR1 is LNHDA and CDR2 is SQIVND (reference sequence). CDR3 size: 13 residues. The V end lost 5 bases, the J end lost 5 bases, and 9 bases lay between the germline ends. The DNA of the CDR3 is TGTGCCAGTAGTTACAGGCGAACCGGGGAGCTGTTTTTT. Encoded protein: CASSYRRTGELFF.